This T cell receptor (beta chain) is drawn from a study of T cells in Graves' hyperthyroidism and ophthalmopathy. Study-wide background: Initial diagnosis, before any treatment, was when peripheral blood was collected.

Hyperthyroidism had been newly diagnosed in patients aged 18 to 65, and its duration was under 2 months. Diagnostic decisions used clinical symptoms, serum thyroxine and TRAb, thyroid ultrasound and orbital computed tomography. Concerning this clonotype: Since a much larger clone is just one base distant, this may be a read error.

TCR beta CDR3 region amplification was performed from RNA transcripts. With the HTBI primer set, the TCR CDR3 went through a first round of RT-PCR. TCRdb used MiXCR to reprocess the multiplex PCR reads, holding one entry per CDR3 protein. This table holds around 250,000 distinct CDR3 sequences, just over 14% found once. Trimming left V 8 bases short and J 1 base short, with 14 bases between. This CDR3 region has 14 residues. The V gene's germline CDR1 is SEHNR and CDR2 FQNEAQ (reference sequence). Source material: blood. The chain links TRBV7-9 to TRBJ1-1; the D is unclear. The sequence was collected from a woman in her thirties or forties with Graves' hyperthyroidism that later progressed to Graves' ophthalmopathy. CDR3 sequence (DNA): TGTGCCAGCGGCCCCTCGTTAGGGAACACTGAAGCTTTCTTT. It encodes CASGPSLGNTEAFF.